The 21 T cell receptor beta chains below all came from one sample that was sequenced in a study of cytomegalovirus exposure and HLA in healthy donors. Use of 60 Vbeta and 13 Jbeta primers characterized the PCR. TCRdb's table, derived via immunoSEQ multiplex PCR, lists solely in-frame clones and lacks some. Found here are over 70,000 clones; the top ten clones hold 4.5% to 5%. The sequencing input was PBMCs. These TCRs come from a middle-aged woman in good health and CMV-seropositive.

The chain links TRBV18 to TRBJ1-3, with 7 bases identical to TRBD1. This CDR3 is 16 amino acids long. Trimming cost V 3 bases and J 4 bases; bases outside gene matches: 9. Germline V lookup: CDR1 KGHSH, CDR2 LQKENI. The CDR3 sequence is CASSPRQGGRGNTIYF. CDR3 DNA: TGTGCCAGCTCACCCCGACAGGGCGGAAGGGGAAACACCATATATTTT.

J is TRBJ2-3 and V is TRBV5-4; 10 bases line up with TRBD2. V shed 0 bases, J shed 4 bases, and the junction held 5 bases outside the gene matches. CDR1 and CDR2 from the germline V gene are SGHNT and YYREEE (reference sequence). This CDR3 has 16 amino acids. The DNA for the CDR3 is TGTGCCAGCAGCTTGGAAAGCGGGAGGGCCTCAGATACGCAGTATTTT. Translated, it gives CASSLESGRASDTQYF.

The chain employs TRBV5-1 and TRBJ2-3, with 8 bases fitting TRBD2. The V segment lost 2 bases and the J segment 2 bases; nucleotides outside the gene matches: 4. The length of the CDR3 is 15 residues. Germline CDR1 is SGHRS and CDR2 is YFSETQ. The CDR3 DNA is TGCGCCAGCAGCTTCCTAGCGGGTCCCACAGATACGCAGTATTTT. Its translation: CASSFLAGPTDTQYF. The full variable domain, its missing parts supplied by reference TRBV5-1 and TRBJ2-3, is KAGVTQTPRYLIKTRGQQVTLSCSPISGHRSVSWYQQTPGQGLQFLFEYFSETQRNKGNFPGRFSGRQFSNSRSEMNVSTLELGDSALYLCASSFLAGPTDTQYFGPGTRLTVL.

V is TRBV27 and J is TRBJ2-1, with 9 bases fitting TRBD2. Trimming removed 5 bases from V and 4 bases from J; junction bases left unmatched: 18. The CDR3 extends over 19 amino acids. The V gene's germline CDR1 is MNHEY and CDR2 SMNVEV (reference sequence). The CDR3 DNA sequence: TGTGCCAGCAGTCGAAATCCGCTAGCGGGAAGGGTAGAATACAATGAGCAGTTCTTC. Amino acids: CASSRNPLAGRVEYNEQFF.

This chain links TRBV28 with TRBJ1-4; perhaps TRBD1 as D (6 bases). In germline, CDR1 is MDHEN, CDR2 SYDVKM. Trimming took off 5 bases at V and 8 bases at J, with 18 bases between the two ends. The CDR3 sequence is 15 residues long. The CDR3 DNA follows: TGTGCCAGCAGTCCCATGGAGGGGGGGCGGGAAAAACTGTTTTTT. Translated: CASSPMEGGREKLFF. Combining the CDR3 with reference TRBV28 and TRBJ1-4 gives the whole variable domain DVKVTQSSRYLVKRTGEKVFLECVQDMDHENMFWYRQDPGLGLRLIYFSYDVKMKEKGDIPEGYSVSREKKERFSLILESASTNQTSMYLCASSPMEGGREKLFFGSGTQLSVL.

The chain is built from TRBV7-9 and TRBJ2-1; TRBD2 agrees at 9 bases. Germline V lookup: CDR1 SEHNR, CDR2 FQNEAQ (reference sequence). The CDR3 extends over 15 amino acids. V lost 0 bases, J lost 8 bases, and 5 bases stayed unmatched. Written as DNA, the CDR3 is TGTGCCAGCAGCTTAGCGGGGGCGGGGGGGTATGAGCAGTTCTTC. It specifies CASSLAGAGGYEQFF.

CDR3: CASSIGGDSYEQYF. The DNA of the CDR3 is TGTGCCAGTAGTATAGGGGGGGACTCCTACGAGCAGTACTTC. This sequence joins TRBV19 and TRBJ2-7; D possibly corresponds to TRBD2 (6 bases). The germline V gene has CDR1 LNHDA and CDR2 SQIVND (reference sequence). CDR3 length: 14 residues. The germline V and J ends were trimmed by 1 base and 0 bases, with 7 bases remaining between them.

The chain recombines TRBV25-1 with TRBJ1-6; D call uncertain. V lost 3 bases and J 4 bases, leaving 7 bases between the germline ends. In germline, CDR1 is MGHDK, CDR2 SYGVNS. The CDR3 runs 14 residues. Written as DNA, the CDR3 is TGTGCCAGCAGTGATGAGAATTATAATTCACCCCTCCACTTT. It specifies CASSDENYNSPLHF. The full variable domain, completed using reference TRBV25-1 and TRBJ1-6, is EADIYQTPRYLVIGTGKKITLECSQTMGHDKMYWYQQDPGMELHLIHYSYGVNSTEKGDLSSESTVSRIRTEHFPLTLESARPSHTSQYLCASSDENYNSPLHFGNGTRLTVT.

V is TRBV9 and J is TRBJ1-6, with TRBD1 identical over 7 bases. The ends lost 6 bases at V and 0 bases at J; junction bases unmatched: 21. CDR1 and CDR2 (germline): SGDLS, YYNGEE. The CDR3 has 21 amino acids. This CDR3 is CASTDGGGTEKYSSYNSPLHF. The CDR3 DNA follows: TGTGCCAGCACCGACGGGGGGGGGACAGAAAAGTATAGCTCCTATAATTCACCCCTCCACTTT.

This chain connects TRBV29-1 to TRBJ2-1; D not certain. CDR3 length: 13 residues. Trimming took 7 bases from V and 6 from J, leaving 16 bases between them. Germline lookup yields CDR1 SQVTM and CDR2 ANQGSEA. The CDR3 nucleotides are TGCAGCGGTTGTCGGGTTTTTGGCAATGAGCAGTTCTTC. Protein sequence: CSGCRVFGNEQFF.

V is TRBV9 and J is TRBJ2-1, with D hard to call. CDR3 length: 12 amino acids. Germline CDR1 reads SGDLS; CDR2 reads YYNGEE. V was shortened by 0 bases and J by 7 bases, with 5 bases between the two germline ends. CDR3 bases: TGTGCCAGCAGCGTAGATGAGAATGAGCAGTTCTTC. As protein: CASSVDENEQFF.

V and J are TRBV9 and TRBJ2-7; D may be TRBD1 (6 bases). Germline lookup yields CDR1 SGDLS and CDR2 YYNGEE. Trimming took off 4 bases at V and 0 bases at J, with 14 bases between the two ends. CDR3 size: 15 residues. CDR3 sequence (DNA): TGTGCCAGCAGCCCCGGGACACTGAGCTCCTACGAGCAGTACTTC. This translates into CASSPGTLSSYEQYF.

This chain connects TRBV15 to TRBJ2-7; possibly TRBD1 for D (5 bases). The germline CDR1 and CDR2 sequences are LNHNV and YYDKDF (reference sequence). CDR3 length equals 17 residues. V gave up 0 bases and J gave up 3 bases, with 18 bases separating them. The chain's CDR3 is CATSRDNVGRAFYEQYF. The CDR3 DNA reads as TGTGCCACCAGCAGAGATAATGTGGGCAGGGCTTTCTACGAGCAGTACTTC.

V and J are TRBV9 and TRBJ1-3, with D unclear. Between the trimmed V and J ends, which lost 3 bases and 4 bases, there was a span of 11 bases. CDR1 and CDR2 (germline): SGDLS, YYNGEE. The CDR3 totals 14 residues. This chain's CDR3 is CASSASGPGNTIYF. The DNA of the CDR3 is TGTGCCAGCAGCGCCAGCGGACCGGGAAACACCATATATTTT.

The chain carries TRBV29-1 and TRBJ2-3; D ambiguous. The CDR3 totals 13 residues. Germline CDR1 SQVTM, CDR2 ANQGSEA. Trimming took off 6 bases at V and 4 bases at J, with 14 bases between the two ends. CDR3 DNA sequence: TGCAGCGTGAACCGGCAGGCCCCAGATACGCAGTATTTT. It encodes CSVNRQAPDTQYF.

J is TRBJ1-1 and V is TRBV5-1; perhaps TRBD1 as D (5 bases). CDR1 and CDR2 from the germline V gene are SGHRS and YFSETQ. The CDR3 is 15 residues long. Trimming pared 4 bases from V and 6 bases from J, leaving 19 bases between. The CDR3 loop reads CASSEEGHPGAEAFF. The DNA of the CDR3 is TGCGCCAGCAGCGAGGAAGGACATCCCGGCGCTGAAGCTTTCTTT.

Details on this clone: The same CDR3 can be traced to other DNA sequences in this sample. The chain joins TRBV18 to TRBJ1-5, with TRBD1 matching over 7 bases. This CDR3 has 12 residues. V lost 4 bases, J lost 11 bases, and 5 bases stayed unmatched. Germline loops: CDR1 KGHSH, CDR2 LQKENI. CDR3 in amino acids: CASSRQGPSQHF. For the CDR3, the DNA is TGTGCCAGCTCACGACAGGGTCCGTCCCAGCATTTT.

The chain links TRBV28 to TRBJ2-2; D gene ambiguous. Germline V lookup: CDR1 MDHEN, CDR2 SYDVKM. The CDR3 is 14 residues long. CDR3 sequence: CAVGRFANTGELFF. Here the CDR3 DNA reads TGTGCTGTGGGCAGGTTCGCGAACACCGGGGAGCTGTTTTTT.

This chain joins TRBV18 and TRBJ2-1; 7 bases map to TRBD1. The germline V gene encodes CDR1 KGHSH and CDR2 LQKENI. Germline trimming cut 5 bases from V and 5 bases from J; bases unmatched to any gene: 6. The CDR3 contains 14 residues. This CDR3 reads CASSAGQVNNEQFF. The CDR3 DNA sequence: TGTGCCAGCTCAGCAGGACAGGTCAACAATGAGCAGTTCTTC.

The chain is built from TRBV4-2 and TRBJ1-5; a possible D gene is TRBD1 (6 bases). The V gene lost 4 bases and the J gene lost 4 bases, with 14 bases spanning the gap. Per the germline V gene, CDR1 is LGHNA and CDR2 is YNFKEQ. The length of the CDR3 is 15 residues. The CDR3 region is CASSPSGTPNQPQHF. The CDR3, as DNA: TGTGCCAGCAGCCCATCCGGGACACCGAATCAGCCCCAGCATTTT.

This sequence joins TRBV6-4 and TRBJ2-3; 11 bases match TRBD2. Trimming took 3 bases from V and 3 from J; bases not matched to a gene: 2. This CDR3 region has 15 residues. Germline V CDR1 and CDR2: MRHNA, SNTAGT. CDR3 sequence reads: CASSELAGETDTQYF. In DNA form, the CDR3 reads TGTGCCAGCAGTGAACTAGCGGGAGAGACAGATACGCAGTATTTT.